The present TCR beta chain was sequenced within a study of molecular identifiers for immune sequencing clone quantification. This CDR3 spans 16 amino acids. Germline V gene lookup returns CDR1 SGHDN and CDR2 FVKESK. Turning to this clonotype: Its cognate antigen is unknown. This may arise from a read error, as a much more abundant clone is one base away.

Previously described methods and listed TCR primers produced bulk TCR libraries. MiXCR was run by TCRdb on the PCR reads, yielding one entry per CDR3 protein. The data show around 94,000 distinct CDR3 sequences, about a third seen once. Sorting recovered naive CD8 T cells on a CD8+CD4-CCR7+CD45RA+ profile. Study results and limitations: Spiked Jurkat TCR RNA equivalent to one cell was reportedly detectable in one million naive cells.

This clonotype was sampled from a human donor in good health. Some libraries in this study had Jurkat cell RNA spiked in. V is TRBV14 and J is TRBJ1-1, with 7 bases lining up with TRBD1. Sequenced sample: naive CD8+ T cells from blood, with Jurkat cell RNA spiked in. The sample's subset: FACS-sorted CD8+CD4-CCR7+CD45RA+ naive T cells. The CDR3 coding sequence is TGTGCCAGCAGCCAAGTGCCGGGACAGATGAACGCTGAAGCTTTCTTT. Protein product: CASSQVPGQMNAEAFF.